This entry concerns a single TCR beta chain. Its antigen is unknown. No per-base quality is available; no much larger clone lies one base away. Receptors were amplified or captured by the immunoSEQ multiplex PCR assay. For the multiplex PCR, a mixture combining 60 forward primers for TCR Vbeta segments and 13 reverse primers for TCR Jbeta segments was used. The CDR3 region of rearranged TCR beta genes was amplified from genomic DNA with a multiplex PCR assay. Amplified TCR beta libraries were sequenced as 87-base-pair reads on the Illumina HiSeq System. The paper's data handling went like this. A later analysis tallied around 87 million unique TCR beta chains across the 700 or so repertoires, and about 10 million of those chains were shared by two or more donors. A nearest-neighbor algorithm error-corrected the raw reads and collapsed the reads into unique sequences, merging closely related sequences to remove PCR and sequencing errors. Alignment of CDR3 sequences to IMGT reference sequences was used to assign V, D and J gene segments. For a sequence to be retained, a match of at least six nucleotides to both a V gene segment and a J gene segment was required. A rearrangement was called productive if the CDR3 had no stop codons and remained in frame with V and J, and every other rearrangement was called non-productive. CDR3 was defined by IMGT convention, running from the second conserved V-encoded cysteine to the conserved J-encoded phenylalanine. The earlier analysis of about 590 of the donors excluded sequences that lacked an unambiguous match to a single V gene segment. An earlier analysis of almost 600 of the donors classified V segments as functional when productive rearrangements were above 56.7% and as segregating when the standard deviation between donors was above 5%. To diagnose cytomegalovirus status from the catalog of TCR beta chain sequences, a statistical classification framework was built. A later analysis assigned V and J genes by comparing TCR nucleotide sequences with IMGT/GENE-DB human TR gene sequences. In a later analysis, CDR3 sequences and most-parsimonious VDJ recombination scenarios were assigned using the TCRdist pipeline. In a later analysis, every TCR beta chain was defined by the combination of its CDR3 amino acid sequence and its V-gene family, and reads without a unique V-gene family were dropped. To address suspected cross-contamination and a sequencing artifact, a later analysis removed a few hundred highly shared, low-generation-probability nucleotide sequences. For each public chain, a later analysis derived a clonal expansion index from normalized ranks of inferred template counts within each repertoire. In a later analysis, generation probabilities were computed with a VDJ recombination model fitted to out-of-frame rearrangements, and the resulting probabilities were checked against IGoR. In a later analysis, hypergeometric tests were used to score TCR-TCR, TCR-HLA and TCR-CMV co-occurrence, with a repertoire-size bias correction applied to TCR pairs. To estimate false discovery rates, a later analysis permuted the HLA or CMV assignments 20 times. In a later analysis, co-occurring TCRs were grouped using DBSCAN, with TCRdist sequence similarity added in when clustering inside HLA-allele-positive subsets. For co-occurrence clustering, repertoires with fewer than 30,000 or more than 120,000 public chains were excluded, along with roughly 5 repertoires with anomalous nucleotide sharing. Drawn from immuneACCESS, this table holds only the in-frame rearrangements with V and J called that TCRdb kept. Clones are partly lost; checked studies trace under half to an unresolved V gene and leave the rest unexplained. The D gene and trimming were derived from the DNA, and the V and J assignments and clone size from that table. For this sample there are approximately 100,000 clones; 60% to 75% appear just once. The ten most abundant clones make up around 3.5% of the sample.

The cohort comprised 550 to 700 healthy bone marrow donors. All cohort members were sampled while nominally healthy, although unrecorded immune exposures were likely present. The donor tested CMV seronegative and was one of the 352 seronegative cohort members. Each donor provided a peripheral blood sample, and peripheral blood mononuclear cells were used for TCR beta sequencing. The Qiagen DNeasy Blood Extraction Kit was used to extract genomic DNA from the blood cell samples. This sample was taken from a study of cytomegalovirus exposure and HLA in healthy donors (dated by TCRdb to 2016 to 2017). Study-wide context: According to an earlier analysis of 450 to 650 of the donors, about 179 million T cells yielded 90 million to 130 million unique TCR beta sequences and 250 to 350 Gb of sequence data. Donor age, sex, ethnicity and CMV serostatus were compiled alongside the repertoire data. Typing coverage differed by locus: A, B, C, DRB1 and DQB1 were typed in roughly 620-630 donors, DQA1 in approximately 520, DPA1 in some 600, and DPB1 in 400 to 480. HLA typing included class I and class II loci at four-digit resolution. Every discovery cohort repertoire had been produced on one sequencing platform. Using immunosequencing, the study profiled T cell repertoires from 500 to 800 subjects and related those repertoires to cytomegalovirus serostatus. Among some 410 genotyped donors of the cohort, an average of around 240,000 unique TCR beta nucleotide sequences were sequenced per donor, 15% to 20% of them non-productive. A later analysis re-examined previously published TCR beta repertoires from 500 to 700 donors and added high-resolution HLA genotyping to investigate patterns of TCR occurrence. An early release that covered fewer than 750 HLA-typed donors contained around 300 gigabases of sequencing data and 70 million to 100 million unique TCR sequences. Besides the first cohort of more than 650 subjects, a separate validation cohort made up of over a hundred different subjects was used. Of the 300 to 400 genotyped donors, roughly 80% fell in the genetic ancestry cluster associated with self-reported Caucasian donors. Rather than using new phenotypic data, the later analysis identified candidate immune exposures from TCR beta sequences and from how often those sequences occurred across donors. Roughly five DR-DQ haplotypes were handled as single units for association and clustering because linkage in the cohort was strong. The study aimed to test whether signatures of past pathogen exposure could be identified by cataloging public T cell receptors. A later genetic analysis took genome-wide SNP genotypes for about three fifths of the 666 donors and used that subset as a discovery cohort. In an earlier analysis of 500 to 650 of the donors, high-throughput TCR beta sequencing was used to judge whether each TCR beta V gene segment behaved as functional or pseudogenic. The study combined high-throughput TCR immunosequencing, statistical association of individual TCRs with disease status, and machine learning to predict cytomegalovirus infection status. On the study overall, not on this receptor specifically: The study gave a list of over 150 TCR beta chains associated with cytomegalovirus. A cluster of highly shared sequence variants was judged likely to be a technical artifact of the sequencing pipeline. Several of the top co-occurrence clusters appeared to be linked to parvovirus B19, influenza, CMV and Epstein-Barr virus, according to a later analysis. According to a later analysis, TCR association rates differed among HLA loci, with DRB1 alleles showing the most associated TCRs and HLA-C alleles showing the fewest. Across donors, most TCR sequences were observed very rarely, whereas some public TCRs were present in many individuals. The classifier was reported to diagnose cytomegalovirus status with high specificity and sensitivity in both the original cohort and the validation cohort. Linkage disequilibrium might explain the correlated functional status among segregating V segments, but an unknown experimental factor could not be ruled out. A later genetic analysis reported fewer N-insertions in productive TCRs among donors in an Asian-associated ancestry cluster than the roughly 700-donor mean. A later analysis found that most CMV-associated TCR beta chains appeared HLA-restricted, with HLA associations seemingly driven largely by CMV exposure. A further reported finding was that TCR beta sequences accurately predicted the HLA-A and HLA-B alleles for most subjects in the first cohort. It was suggested by the authors that the approach could potentially be generalized to other disease states and immunological phenotypes. A later analysis found that HLA-associated TCR beta chains were more clonally expanded and had lower generation probabilities than equally common non-associated chains. The earlier analysis of 587 of the donors excluded roughly 16 rarely observed V segments, including chromosome 9 orphons, because counts were too low. A later genetic analysis associated a missense DCLRE1C variant with V-gene and J-gene trimming of TCR beta chains, and an independent cohort replicated the association. In a later analysis, some 17,000 TCR beta sequences were associated with specific HLA alleles at a false discovery rate of 0.05. Presence/absence analyses assumed roughly uniform sequencing depth across donors, an assumption that may not hold. In vitro tests confirmed that a few of the cytomegalovirus-associated TCR beta chains recognize cytomegalovirus antigens. Some IMGT-functional V segments, including TRBV6-2 and TRBV6-3, could not be told apart with the 87-base-pair reads, so those segments were excluded. Assigning TCR associations to individual alleles was difficult when HLA alleles, especially DR and DQ, strongly co-occurred. Because HLA typing was missing for some donors at each locus, association tests included only the typed subset. Immune exposure information for the cohort was limited to CMV serostatus. In an earlier analysis of more than 500 of the donors, most TCR beta V segments appeared in productive rearrangements about 87% or about 30% of the time, broadly matching IMGT annotations. This cohort had only TCR beta chains sequenced, and the lack of alpha or paired-chain data limited which features could be detected.

V is pared back by 4 bases and J by 0 bases, with 7 bases lying between the germline termini. The cysteine opens and the phenylalanine closes a CDR3 of 13 amino acids. The DNA shown is the 39-base CDR3, in frame from base 1. CDR1 and CDR2, looked up from the germline V gene, are MDHEN and SYDVKM. The rearrangement combines TRBV28 with TRBJ2-7; the D gene is possibly TRBD2, with 6 bases matching. The sequence derives from a man aged 60 to 69 in good health and CMV-seronegative. Sequencing was done on a sample of PBMCs. CDR3 protein: CASSSGSSYEQYF. Read as DNA, the sequence is TGTGCCAGCAGTTCCGGGAGCTCCTACGAGCAGTACTTC.